This TCR beta chain is drawn from a study of T cells in Graves' hyperthyroidism and ophthalmopathy. Study context: Peripheral blood samples were taken at initial diagnosis, prior to any treatment.

This clonotype has a handful of counts. Hyperthyroidism of Graves' type that showed no ophthalmopathy progression within 18 months was stable. Patients aged 18 to 65 with hyperthyroidism were newly diagnosed, with duration under 2 months. Diagnosis relied on clinical symptoms, serum thyroxine and TRAb, thyroid ultrasound and orbital computed tomography. Amplified TCR beta CDR3 regions derived from RNA transcripts. The HTBI primer set served for first-round RT-PCR of the TCR CDR3. TCRdb recomputed calls from the multiplex PCR reads with MiXCR, one row per CDR3 protein. The sample shows 700,000 to 950,000 distinct CDR3 sequences, around a third of them seen only once. Trimming took 6 bases from V and 1 from J; bases not matched to a gene: 9. The V gene's germline CDR1 is MNHEY and CDR2 SVGAGI. The CDR3 runs 17 residues.

The TCR was taken from a woman aged 35 to 49 with Graves' hyperthyroidism. The chain recombines TRBV6-5 with TRBJ2-5; 12 bases are shared with TRBD2. Sample: blood. CDR3 sequence (DNA): TGTGCCAGCAGGTCTAGCGGGGGGGCGGGGACCCAAGAGACCCAGTACTTC. It yields the protein CASRSSGGAGTQETQYF.